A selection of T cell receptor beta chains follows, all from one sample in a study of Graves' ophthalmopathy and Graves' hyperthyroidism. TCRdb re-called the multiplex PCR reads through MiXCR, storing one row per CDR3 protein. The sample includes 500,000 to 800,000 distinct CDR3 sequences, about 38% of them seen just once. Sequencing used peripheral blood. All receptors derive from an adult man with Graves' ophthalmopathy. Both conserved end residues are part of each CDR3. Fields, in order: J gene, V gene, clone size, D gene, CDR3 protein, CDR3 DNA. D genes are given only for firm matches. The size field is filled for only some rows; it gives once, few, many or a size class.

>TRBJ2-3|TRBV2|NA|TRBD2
CASSRLAVRTDTQYF
TGTGCCAGCAGTCGACTAGCGGTCCGCACAGATACGCAGTATTTT
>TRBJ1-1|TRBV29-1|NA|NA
CSVKLAGVDTEAFF
TGCAGCGTCAAACTAGCGGGAGTGGACACTGAAGCTTTCTTT
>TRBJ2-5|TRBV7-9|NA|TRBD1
CASSLRDRVTQYF
TGTGCCAGCAGCCTCCGGGACAGGGTGACCCAGTACTTC
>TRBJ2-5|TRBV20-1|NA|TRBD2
CSAPGTSGRETQYF
TGCAGTGCGCCCGGGACTAGCGGGAGAGAGACCCAGTACTTC
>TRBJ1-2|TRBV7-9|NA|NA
CASSLGTAFSGYTF
TGTGCCAGCAGCTTAGGGACCGCTTTTAGTGGCTACACCTTC
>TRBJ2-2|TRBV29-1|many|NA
CSADRYTGELFF
TGCAGCGCCGACAGATACACCGGGGAGCTGTTTTTT
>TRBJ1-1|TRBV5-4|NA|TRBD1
CASSRYGQGRTEAFF
TGTGCCAGCAGCCGGTACGGACAGGGGCGGACTGAAGCTTTCTTT
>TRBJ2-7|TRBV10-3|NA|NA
CAIRAGSLYEQYF
TGTGCCATCAGGGCAGGGTCACTCTACGAGCAGTACTTC
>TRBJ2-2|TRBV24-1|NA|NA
CATSVGGTGELFF
TGTGCCACCAGTGTGGGGGGGACAGGGGAGCTGTTTTTT
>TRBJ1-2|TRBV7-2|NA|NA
CASSQRDHYGYTF
TGTGCCAGCAGCCAGCGGGACCACTATGGCTACACCTTC
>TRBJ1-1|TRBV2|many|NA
CASSPLWNTEAFF
TGTGCCAGCAGCCCCCTTTGGAACACTGAAGCTTTCTTT
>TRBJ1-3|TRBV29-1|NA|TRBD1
CSVEDRAGNTIYF
TGCAGCGTGGAGGACAGGGCTGGAAACACCATATATTTT
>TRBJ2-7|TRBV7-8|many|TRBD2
CASSLALSGGGYEQYF
TGTGCCAGCAGCTTAGCGCTAAGCGGGGGGGGGTACGAGCAGTACTTC
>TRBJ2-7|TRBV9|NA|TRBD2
CASSVEASGSLDEQYF
TGTGCCAGCAGCGTAGAAGCTAGCGGGAGCTTGGACGAGCAGTACTTC
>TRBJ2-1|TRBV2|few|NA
CASSEGGEAYNEQFF
TGTGCCAGCAGTGAAGGGGGGGAGGCCTACAATGAGCAGTTCTTC
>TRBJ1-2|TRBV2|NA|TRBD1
CASGDRASGSGNTF
TGTGCCAGCGGAGACAGGGCCTCGGGCTCTGGAAACACCTTC
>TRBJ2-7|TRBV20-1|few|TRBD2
CSARDRREATYEQYF
TGCAGTGCTAGAGATCGGCGGGAGGCCACCTACGAGCAGTACTTC
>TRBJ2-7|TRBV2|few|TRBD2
CASSYGGRAAGEQYF
TGTGCCAGCAGTTACGGAGGGAGGGCCGCGGGTGAGCAGTACTTC
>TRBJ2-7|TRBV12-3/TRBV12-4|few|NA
CASNQGGSSYEQYF
TGTGCCAGCAATCAGGGCGGAAGCTCCTACGAGCAGTACTTC
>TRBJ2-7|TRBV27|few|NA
CASSPYPLGEQYF
TGTGCCAGCAGTCCCTACCCCCTAGGGGAGCAGTACTTC
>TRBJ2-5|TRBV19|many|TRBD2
CASSPGTSGRAWETQYF
TGTGCCAGTAGTCCCGGGACTAGCGGGAGGGCCTGGGAGACCCAGTACTTC
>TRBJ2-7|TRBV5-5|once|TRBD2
CASSQGLAKQYF
TGTGCCAGCAGCCAAGGACTAGCTAAGCAGTACTTC
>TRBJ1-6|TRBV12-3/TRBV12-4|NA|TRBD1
CASSPRDRYNSPLHF
TGTGCCAGCAGTCCGCGGGACAGATATAATTCACCCCTCCACTTT
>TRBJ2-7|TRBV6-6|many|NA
CASSYSTMTTYEQYF
TGTGCCAGCAGTTACTCGACGATGACGACCTACGAGCAGTACTTC
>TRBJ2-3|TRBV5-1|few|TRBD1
CASSPGRGRSDTQYF
TGCGCCAGCAGCCCGGGTAGGGGGCGATCAGATACGCAGTATTTT
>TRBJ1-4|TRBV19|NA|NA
CAWNRVENEKLFF
TGTGCCTGGAATAGGGTTGAGAATGAAAAACTGTTTTTT
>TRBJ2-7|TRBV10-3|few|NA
CASRSTFHRAYEQYF
TGTGCCAGCAGGTCGACCTTTCATCGGGCCTACGAGCAGTACTTC
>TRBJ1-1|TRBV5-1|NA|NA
CASSLGTFMTTEAFF
TGCGCCAGCAGCTTGGGTACATTCATGACCACTGAAGCTTTCTTT
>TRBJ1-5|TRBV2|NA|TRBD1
CASSDRDRVNQPKHF
TGTGCCAGCAGCGACCGGGACAGGGTCAATCAGCCCAAGCATTTT
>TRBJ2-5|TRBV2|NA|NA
CASSKDGGGNTDTQYF
TGTGCCAGCAGTAAAGATGGTGGCGGGAACACAGATACGCAGTACTTC
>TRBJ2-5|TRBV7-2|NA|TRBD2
CASSLSGTSGMETQYF
TGTGCCAGCAGCTTATCAGGGACTAGCGGGATGGAGACCCAGTACTTC
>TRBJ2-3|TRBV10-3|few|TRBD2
CAISETSGATDTQYF
TGTGCCATCAGTGAAACTAGCGGGGCCACAGATACGCAGTATTTT
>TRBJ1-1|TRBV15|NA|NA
CATSREGTDEAFF
TGTGCCACCAGCAGAGAGGGGACGGATGAAGCTTTCTTT
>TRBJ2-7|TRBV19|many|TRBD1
CASSKQGQYEQYF
TGTGCCAGTAGTAAACAGGGGCAGTACGAGCAGTACTTC
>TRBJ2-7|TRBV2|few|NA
CASSGIGAYEQYF
TGTGCCAGCAGTGGGATTGGGGCCTACGAGCAGTACTTC
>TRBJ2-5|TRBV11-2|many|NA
CASSLVSGDATQYF
TGTGCCAGCAGCTTAGTTTCAGGGGACGCGACCCAGTACTTC
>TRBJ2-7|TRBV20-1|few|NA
CSAREVGPRGYEQYF
TGCAGTGCTAGAGAGGTTGGGCCGAGGGGCTACGAGCAGTACTTC
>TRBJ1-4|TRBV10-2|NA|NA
CASRDPGTNEKLFF
TGCGCCAGCAGGGACCCTGGGACTAATGAAAAACTGTTTTTT
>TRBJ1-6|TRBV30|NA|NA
CAWSVWGDHSPLHF
TGTGCCTGGAGTGTATGGGGGGACCATTCACCCCTCCACTTT
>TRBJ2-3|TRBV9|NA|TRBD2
CASSVGTSGGVQDTQYF
TGTGCCAGCAGCGTGGGGACTAGCGGGGGGGTGCAAGATACGCAGTATTTT
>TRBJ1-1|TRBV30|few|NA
CAWSPGNTEAFF
TGTGCCTGGAGTCCAGGGAACACTGAAGCTTTCTTT
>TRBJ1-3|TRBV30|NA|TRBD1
CAWAPGGGLGNTIYF
TGTGCCTGGGCTCCTGGAGGGGGCCTTGGAAACACCATATATTTT